The clone carrying this TCR beta chain was seen a few times. Its antigen is as yet unknown. These data come from a study of T-cell memory formation after mild COVID-19. Turning to the study itself: Clusters were largely donor specific. Notes on the study in general: Clones that got smaller from day 15 to 85 had even CD4/CD8, while clones growing later tipped toward CD4+. In pre-infection memory, a portion of responding clones appeared, which suggested that cross-reactive memory joined.

Using constant-segment primers, 5'RACE produced TCR alpha and TCR beta cDNA libraries carrying sample barcodes and UMIs. TCRdb ran MiXCR on the 5' RACE reads and lists one entry per CDR3 protein. The data contain 500,000 to 650,000 distinct CDR3 sequences, about a fifth of them singletons. CDR3 length: 16 residues. Trimming cost V 0 bases and J 2 bases; bases outside gene matches: 5. The germline gives CDR1 SGDLS, CDR2 YYNGEE. This TCR came from an adult woman who had mild COVID-19 (a few samples of this study predate the infection). Cell type and time point are not known. Sequencing was performed on PBMCs or a T cell subset sorted from them (not recorded which). The V gene is TRBV9, the J gene TRBJ2-3; 8 bases map to TRBD1. The CDR3 sequence: CASSVASGGPTDTQYF. CDR3 sequence (DNA): TGTGCCAGCAGCGTAGCTTCAGGGGGCCCCACAGATACGCAGTATTTT.